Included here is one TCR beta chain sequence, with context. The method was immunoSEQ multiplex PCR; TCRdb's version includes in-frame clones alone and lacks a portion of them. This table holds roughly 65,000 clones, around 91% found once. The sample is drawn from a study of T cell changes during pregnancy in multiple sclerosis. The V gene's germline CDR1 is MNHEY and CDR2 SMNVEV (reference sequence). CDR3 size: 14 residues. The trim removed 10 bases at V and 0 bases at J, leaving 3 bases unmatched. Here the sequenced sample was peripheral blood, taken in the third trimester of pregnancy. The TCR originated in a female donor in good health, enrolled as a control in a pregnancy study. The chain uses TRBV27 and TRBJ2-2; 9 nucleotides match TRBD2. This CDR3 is CATQRGANTGELFF. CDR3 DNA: TGTGCCACTCAGCGGGGGGCGAACACCGGGGAGCTGTTTTTT.